The 14 T cell receptor beta chains presented below share a single source sample, sequenced in a study of shared clonotypes between healthy human individuals (dated by TCRdb to the early 2020s). For the CD8 naive samples, CD45RO-negative cells were positively selected for CCR7, yielding a CD45RA+CCR7+ population from which TemRA cells were excluded. The protocol used for the library was the immunoSEQ multiplex PCR assay. Here the immuneACCESS table is served through TCRdb, limited to in-frame sequences with V and J called. Missing clones are a known gap in these copies; in checked studies unresolved V genes cover under half, and the rest lacks a known reason. This sample gives about 2.1 million clones in total; over 85% of them show up just once. The ten most abundant clones make up about 1.7% of the sample. The sample comprised naive CD8+ T cells from PBMCs. The sample's cell subset or site, from its label and the paper: CD45RA+CCR7+. All receptors derive from a man aged 18 to 29 in good health. Some clones in this sample may be carry-over from other donors' samples.

This chain uses TRBV15 with TRBJ2-2, with TRBD1 as a possible D gene (5 bases). V shed 0 bases and J shed 6 bases, with 11 bases lying between them. Germline V gene sequence: CDR1 LNHNV, CDR2 YYDKDF (reference sequence). CDR3 size: 15 residues. In nucleotides, the CDR3 is TGTGCCACCAGCAGAGATTGGCAGGGTTCCGGGGAGCTGTTTTTT. Protein product: CATSRDWQGSGELFF.

The genes are TRBV27 and TRBJ2-5; no firm D call. CDR1 MNHEY and CDR2 SMNVEV come from the germline V gene (reference sequence). Trimming removed 6 bases from V and 2 bases from J, with 13 bases in between. The CDR3 loop spans 14 amino acids. Written as DNA, the CDR3 is TGTGCCAGCAGCCCACGGGTTCCTCAAGAGACCCAGTACTTC. This sequence encodes CASSPRVPQETQYF.

V and J are TRBV9 and TRBJ2-7; TRBD2 agrees at 7 bases. Trimming removed 0 bases from V and 5 bases from J; junction bases left unmatched: 2. Germline V lookup: CDR1 SGDLS, CDR2 YYNGEE. The CDR3 sequence is 13 residues long. The CDR3 spells CASSVGSGNEQYF. The CDR3 bases are TGTGCCAGCAGCGTAGGGAGCGGGAACGAGCAGTACTTC.

The genes are TRBV5-1 and TRBJ2-1; possibly TRBD1 for D (5 bases). The germline V gene encodes CDR1 SGHRS and CDR2 YFSETQ. V was cut by 3 bases and J by 6 bases, with 16 bases left in between. The CDR3 runs to 15 residues. CDR3 coding DNA: TGCGCCAGCAGCTACAACCCCGACAGACCCAATGAGCAGTTCTTC. Translation: CASSYNPDRPNEQFF.

V is TRBV9 and J is TRBJ2-5; possible D gene TRBD2, 6 bases. Germline-derived CDR1 and CDR2 are SGDLS and YYNGEE. The CDR3 has 15 residues. Trimming shortened V by 1 base and J by 1 base, and 11 bases separated the two germline ends. This CDR3 reads CASSVRGGLQETQYF. CDR3 bases: TGTGCCAGCAGCGTACGTGGGGGACTCCAAGAGACCCAGTACTTC.

The chain is built from TRBV4-1 and TRBJ2-7, with 10 nucleotides matching TRBD1. Germline assignment: CDR1 MGHRA and CDR2 YSYEKL. This CDR3 is built from 13 residues. The trim removed 8 bases at V and 3 bases at J, leaving 4 bases unmatched. CDR3 in DNA: TGCGCCAGCGGCCGGGACAGGGGCTACGAGCAGTACTTC. This translates into CASGRDRGYEQYF.

V usage is TRBV19 and J usage is TRBJ1-1; 7 bases are a match to TRBD1. V was pared by 0 bases and J by 0 bases, with 10 bases of the junction left unmatched. Germline V gene sequence: CDR1 LNHDA, CDR2 SQIVND (reference sequence). This CDR3 comprises 18 residues. For the CDR3, the DNA is TGTGCCAGTAGTATAGATCCCGCGGCAGGGGGTTTGAACACTGAAGCTTTCTTT. It specifies CASSIDPAAGGLNTEAFF.

The gene calls are TRBV27 and TRBJ2-1; D is perhaps TRBD2 (6 bases). Trimming cost V 7 bases and J 5 bases, with 15 bases left between them. Germline CDR1 is MNHEY and CDR2 is SMNVEV (reference sequence). The CDR3 length is 14 residues. The CDR3 protein is CASIGTSDNNEQFF. For the CDR3, the DNA is TGTGCCAGCATTGGGACTTCGGACAACAATGAGCAGTTCTTC.

Concerning this clone: This specimen includes other DNA sequences encoding the same CDR3. V is TRBV28 and J is TRBJ2-7, with TRBD1 matching over 9 bases. The CDR3 consists of 15 residues. Germline lookup yields CDR1 MDHEN and CDR2 SYDVKM. With V trimmed by 6 bases and J by 0 bases, 6 bases remained unmatched. The CDR3 loop reads CASSLGTGSSYEQYF. CDR3 nucleotide sequence: TGTGCCAGCAGCCTCGGGACAGGGAGCTCCTACGAGCAGTACTTC.

The V call is TRBV7-2, the J call TRBJ1-6; a possible D gene is TRBD1 (5 bases). Germline lookup yields CDR1 SGHTA and CDR2 FQGNSA. The V and J ends lost 5 bases and 14 bases respectively, with 16 bases between them. The CDR3 extends over 13 amino acids. The CDR3 DNA reads TGTGCCAGCAGCCATCGGGACGCCGGTTCCCTCCACTTT. This sequence encodes CASSHRDAGSLHF.

A single count supports this clone. V is TRBV27 and J is TRBJ2-1; the match to TRBD2 covers 16 bases. This CDR3 comprises 17 residues. Germline V gene data show CDR1 as MNHEY and CDR2 as SMNVEV (reference sequence). Trimming cost V 5 bases and J 4 bases; bases outside gene matches: 5. The CDR3 region is CASSPGGLAGGYNEQFF. The CDR3 nucleotides are TGTGCCAGCAGTCCCGGGGGACTAGCGGGAGGGTACAATGAGCAGTTCTTC.

About this clone: This CDR3 is also generated by other DNA sequences in the sample. The chain couples TRBV19 to TRBJ2-7; D not certain. This CDR3 spans 14 amino acids. The germline V and J ends were trimmed by 3 bases and 2 bases, with 11 bases remaining between them. Germline V gene sequence: CDR1 LNHDA, CDR2 SQIVND (reference sequence). The CDR3 DNA follows: TGTGCCAGTAGTATTTACGGCGGTCCCTACGAGCAGTACTTC. This translates into CASSIYGGPYEQYF.

V gene TRBV10-3 combines with J gene TRBJ2-2; the match to TRBD1 covers 10 bases. Losses at the gene ends were 8 bases for V and 5 bases for J; bases not matched to a gene: 11. The CDR3 has 16 residues. CDR1 and CDR2 from the germline V gene are ENHRY and SYGVKD. The CDR3 region is CAISAGTGDPTGELFF. In DNA, the CDR3 is TGTGCCATCTCGGCCGGGACAGGGGATCCTACCGGGGAGCTGTTTTTT.

The rearrangement links TRBV13 to TRBJ2-2; 9 bases line up with TRBD1. After removal of 5 bases from V and 5 bases from J, the junction contained 21 bases not matched to a gene. The CDR3 loop spans 20 amino acids. Per the germline V gene, CDR1 is PRHDT and CDR2 is FYEKMQ (reference sequence). The CDR3 sequence is CASSRDRDNSGDQGTGELFF. In DNA form, the CDR3 reads TGTGCCAGCAGCCGGGACAGGGATAATAGCGGAGACCAAGGAACCGGGGAGCTGTTTTTT.